The 17 T cell receptor beta chains in this list originate from one sample, sequenced in a study of shared clonotypes between healthy human individuals (TCRdb year 2020). CD8 naive samples were obtained by positive selection for CCR7 among CD45RO-negative cells, yielding a CD45RA+CCR7+ population from which TemRA cells were excluded. Libraries were prepared through the immunoSEQ multiplex PCR assay. In TCRdb, the immuneACCESS table is reduced to in-frame sequences with V and J assigned. These tables do not hold every clone; where another copy was compared, an unresolved V gene accounts for under half, and the others remain unexplained. The sample table lists around 2,000,000 clones, about 95% of them with a count of one. Around 1.1% of the sample goes to the ten largest clones. Input material: naive CD8+ T cells sorted from blood. This specimen's cell subset or site label, per the study, means: CD45RA+CCR7+. The source is a man between 18 and 35 years old in good health.

This clone was detected only once. This sequence joins TRBV6-6 and TRBJ2-2; D gene unclear. Trimming took off 4 bases at V and 4 bases at J, with 13 bases between the two ends. The CDR3 covers 15 residues. Germline V gene lookup returns CDR1 MNHNY and CDR2 SVGAGI (reference sequence). CDR3 loop: CASSSLLVSTGELFF. CDR3 nucleotide sequence: TGTGCCAGCAGTTCCCTCCTCGTCAGCACCGGGGAGCTGTTTTTT.

The chain uses TRBV11-3 and TRBJ1-2; D call uncertain. Trimming pared 5 bases from V and 5 bases from J, leaving 9 bases between. Germline-derived CDR1 and CDR2 are SGHNT and YENEEA. This CDR3 has 12 amino acids. The CDR3 reads CASSPPWYGYTF. In DNA form, the CDR3 reads TGTGCCAGCAGCCCGCCTTGGTATGGCTACACCTTC.

The table lists this clone with a count of one. The genes are TRBV7-8 and TRBJ2-7, with D uncertain. The germline V gene encodes CDR1 SGHVS and CDR2 FQNEAQ. The CDR3 is 14 amino acids. The V and J ends lost 3 bases and 5 bases respectively, with 14 bases between them. Here the CDR3 reads CASSFLDRAHEQYF. The CDR3 DNA sequence: TGTGCCAGCAGCTTCCTTGATCGGGCCCACGAGCAGTACTTC.

Points on this clone: This may stem from a read error, because a much larger clone lies one nucleotide away. The sample contains more than one DNA sequence encoding this CDR3. V gene TRBV4-1 combines with J gene TRBJ1-1; tentatively, D is TRBD1 (5 bases). Germline values: CDR1 MGHRA, CDR2 YSYEKL. V was clipped by 3 bases and J by 5 bases, with 13 bases between them. The CDR3 contains 14 residues. The CDR3 DNA follows: TGCGCCAGCAGCCACACGACGGGGCGGACTGAAGCTTTCTTT. Translating it yields CASSHTTGRTEAFF.

The chain uses TRBV5-6 and TRBJ1-3; tentative D call: TRBD1 (5 bases). This CDR3 spans 15 amino acids. V was cut by 4 bases and J by 3 bases, with 14 bases left in between. The germline CDR1 and CDR2 sequences are SGHDT and YYEEEE. In DNA form, the CDR3 reads TGTGCCAGCAGCCCTGGAGTGGGGGGTGGAAACACCATATATTTT. Amino acids: CASSPGVGGGNTIYF.

A word on this clone: Other DNA sequences in this specimen translate into the identical CDR3. This sequence joins TRBV19 and TRBJ2-7; tentative D call: TRBD1 (6 bases). The CDR3 extends over 16 amino acids. Deletions cut 0 bases from V and 3 bases from J, with 15 bases between. Germline CDR1 and CDR2: LNHDA and SQIVND (reference sequence). The CDR3 spells CASSIDLETGLYEQYF. As DNA, the CDR3 is TGTGCCAGTAGTATAGATCTCGAGACAGGCCTCTACGAGCAGTACTTC. Using reference TRBV19 and TRBJ2-7 for the parts outside the CDR3, the full variable domain is DGGITQSPKYLFRKEGQNVTLSCEQNLNHDAMYWYRQDPGQGLRLIYYSQIVNDFQKGDIAEGYSVSREKKESFPLTVTSAQKNPTAFYLCASSIDLETGLYEQYFGPGTRLTVT.

V usage is TRBV6-5 and J usage is TRBJ1-1; no definite D call. The CDR3 is 12 amino acids. Deletions cut 2 bases from V and 6 bases from J, with 7 bases between. Germline values: CDR1 MNHEY, CDR2 SVGAGI. DNA of the CDR3: TGTGCCAGCAGTTACCCCCCGGCTGAAGCTTTCTTT. Translation: CASSYPPAEAFF.

The V and J genes are TRBV15 and TRBJ2-7, with 10 bases fitting TRBD2. CDR1 and CDR2 from the germline V gene are LNHNV and YYDKDF (reference sequence). V was clipped by 3 bases and J by 3 bases; unmatched bases: 5. The CDR3 spans 15 residues. CDR3 residues: CATSSSEREGYEQYF. CDR3 DNA: TGTGCCACCAGCAGTTCTGAGCGGGAGGGCTACGAGCAGTACTTC.

The table lists this clone with a few counts. The chain recombines TRBV7-2 with TRBJ2-1; D gene unclear. CDR3 length: 14 residues. V was cut by 5 bases and J by 1 base, with 9 bases left in between. From germline, CDR1 is SGHTA and CDR2 FQGNSA. The CDR3 coding sequence is TGTGCCAGCAGCGCCAGCAGGTCCTACAATGAGCAGTTCTTC. Translation: CASSASRSYNEQFF.

This clone was seen just once. The chain has TRBV19 and TRBJ2-2; D is undetermined. The CDR3 runs 14 residues. Deletions cut 4 bases from V and 0 bases from J, with 6 bases between. Germline V gives CDR1 LNHDA, CDR2 SQIVND (reference sequence). CDR3 residues: CASSSASNTGELFF. The CDR3 bases are TGTGCCAGTAGTAGCGCGTCGAACACCGGGGAGCTGTTTTTT. Variable domain in full (rest from reference TRBV19 and TRBJ2-2): DGGITQSPKYLFRKEGQNVTLSCEQNLNHDAMYWYRQDPGQGLRLIYYSQIVNDFQKGDIAEGYSVSREKKESFPLTVTSAQKNPTAFYLCASSSASNTGELFFGEGSRLTVL.

This rearrangement joins TRBV2 to TRBJ2-5, with D possibly being TRBD1 (5 bases). The CDR3 spans 15 residues. Germline lookup yields CDR1 SNHLY and CDR2 FYNNEI. V was cut by 0 bases and J by 4 bases, with 12 bases left in between. This CDR3 is CASSEALQQGETQYF. The CDR3 coding sequence is TGTGCCAGCAGTGAAGCGCTCCAGCAGGGAGAGACCCAGTACTTC.

The chain employs TRBV6-5 and TRBJ2-7; D is possibly TRBD1 (6 bases). Germline loops: CDR1 MNHEY, CDR2 SVGAGI. The CDR3 runs 13 residues. The V gene lost 6 bases and the J gene lost 2 bases, with 11 bases spanning the gap. For the CDR3, the DNA is TGTGCCAGCAGCACAGGGCCAGCCTACGAGCAGTACTTC. The encoded protein is CASSTGPAYEQYF.

The chain is built from TRBV7-9 and TRBJ1-4, with D possibly matching TRBD1 (6 bases). This CDR3 has 15 residues. CDR1 and CDR2 from the germline V gene are SEHNR and FQNEAQ (reference sequence). Trimming took off 8 bases at V and 7 bases at J, with 20 bases between the two ends. The CDR3 nucleotides are TGTGCCAGCGCCCCTGAGGGGGGCGCGGGTGAAAAACTGTTTTTT. Amino acid sequence: CASAPEGGAGEKLFF.

The J gene is TRBJ2-7, the V gene TRBV5-6; TRBD2 might be the D (7 bases). The CDR3 runs to 12 residues. In germline, CDR1 is SGHDT, CDR2 YYEEEE. CDR3 nucleotides: TGTGCCAGCAGCTTGGCCGGGGGGCCAGCGTCGGTC. Amino acid sequence: CASSLAGGPASV.

The rearrangement joins TRBV7-9 to TRBJ2-5; 10 nucleotides align to TRBD2. This CDR3 spans 17 amino acids. Germline loops: CDR1 SEHNR, CDR2 FQNEAQ (reference sequence). The junction had 10 bases not matched to a gene; V was cut back by 4 bases and J by 2 bases. CDR3 amino acids: CASSSLIAGGYQETQYF. For the CDR3, the DNA is TGTGCCAGCAGCTCCCTGATAGCGGGGGGATATCAAGAGACCCAGTACTTC.

As to this clone: This sample also contains other DNA sequences that code for the same CDR3. V gene TRBV7-3 combines with J gene TRBJ2-3; 12 nucleotides align to TRBD2. This CDR3 is built from 15 residues. The ends lost 5 bases at V and 4 bases at J; junction bases unmatched: 4. Germline V CDR1 and CDR2: SGHTA, FQGTGA. The CDR3 reads CASSPGLAGSDTQYF. In DNA form, the CDR3 reads TGTGCCAGCAGCCCCGGACTAGCGGGATCAGATACGCAGTATTTT. Full variable domain (rest looked up from reference TRBV7-3 and TRBJ2-3): GAGVSQTPSNKVTEKGKYVELRCDPISGHTALYWYRQSLGQGPEFLIYFQGTGAADDSGLPNDRFFAVRPEGSVSTLKIQRTERGDSAVYLCASSPGLAGSDTQYFGPGTRLTVL.

V and J are TRBV27 and TRBJ2-6, with 12 nucleotides matching TRBD2. Germline trimming cut 6 bases from V and 4 bases from J; bases unmatched to any gene: 7. The germline V gene has CDR1 MNHEY and CDR2 SMNVEV (reference sequence). CDR3 length: 17 amino acids. CDR3 residues: CASRILAGGQGANVLTF. The CDR3, as DNA: TGTGCCAGCAGGATTCTAGCGGGGGGGCAAGGGGCCAACGTCCTGACTTTC.